Presented here are 26 T cell receptor beta chains from one specimen sequenced in a study of T cells in Graves' hyperthyroidism and ophthalmopathy. TCR beta CDR3 region amplification was performed from RNA transcripts. The study used the HTBI primer set for a first-round RT-PCR of the TCR CDR3. Using its own MiXCR run on the multiplex PCR reads, TCRdb lists one record per CDR3 protein. Among approximately 49,000 distinct CDR3 sequences listed, roughly half were seen once. The specimen sequenced was peripheral blood or thyroid tissue (not recorded which). These receptors were collected from a man aged 18 to 29 with Graves' hyperthyroidism.

This clonotype occurred many times. The V call is TRBV11-2, the J call TRBJ2-7, with no clear D. Trimming removed 3 bases from V and 0 bases from J, with 0 bases in between. CDR1 is SGHAT, CDR2 FQNNGV, per germline. The CDR3 is 11 residues long. The CDR3 sequence is CASSFSYEQYF. The CDR3 nucleotides are TGTGCCAGCAGCTTCTCCTACGAGCAGTACTTC.

This clonotype has a single count. The CDR3 DNA is TGTGCCAGCAGCTTAGATCAGGGGGGCGACTACGAGCAGTACTTC. It yields the protein CASSLDQGGDYEQYF. This chain uses TRBV7-2 with TRBJ2-7; D is possibly TRBD1 (7 bases). Trimming cost V 1 base and J 3 bases, with 13 bases left between them. This CDR3 has 15 amino acids. CDR1 and CDR2 from the germline V gene are SGHTA and FQGNSA.

This clonotype was recorded once. V and J are TRBV7-9 and TRBJ1-2; TRBD1 matches at 8 bases. With V trimmed by 6 bases and J by 4 bases, 7 bases remained unmatched. The CDR3 loop spans 14 amino acids. The V gene's germline CDR1 is SEHNR and CDR2 FQNEAQ (reference sequence). CDR3 sequence (DNA): TGTGCCAGCAGTCAAACAGGGGGTACCTATGGCTACACCTTC. Translation gives CASSQTGGTYGYTF.

The chain recombines TRBV7-9 with TRBJ1-1; 9 bases are shared with TRBD1. The V gene's germline CDR1 is SEHNR and CDR2 FQNEAQ (reference sequence). This CDR3 comprises 15 residues. After removal of 2 bases from V and 4 bases from J, the junction contained 5 bases not matched to a gene. The CDR3 spells CASSLSGTGTTEAFF. The CDR3 DNA reads TGTGCCAGCAGCTTATCAGGGACAGGGACCACTGAAGCTTTCTTT.

The chain links TRBV9 to TRBJ2-5; 9 bases line up with TRBD2. Germline V gene sequence: CDR1 SGDLS, CDR2 YYNGEE. The CDR3 runs 15 residues. The junction had 6 bases not matched to a gene; V was cut back by 4 bases and J by 2 bases. CDR3: CASSLSGGPQETQYF. The CDR3 DNA follows: TGTGCCAGCAGCCTTAGCGGGGGACCTCAAGAGACCCAGTACTTC.

The J gene is TRBJ1-6, the V gene TRBV6-6; TRBD1 agrees at 10 bases. The CDR3 spans 14 residues. The V segment lost 4 bases and the J segment 9 bases; nucleotides outside the gene matches: 3. Germline assignment: CDR1 MNHNY and CDR2 SVGAGI (reference sequence). For the CDR3, the DNA is TGTGCCAGCAGTTCGACAGGGGGCAGTTCACCCCTCCACTTT. Its translation is CASSSTGGSSPLHF.

The J gene is TRBJ1-2, the V gene TRBV12-3 or TRBV12-4; 10 bases map to TRBD1. The CDR3 runs 15 residues. V dropped 5 bases and J dropped 5; count of bases not matched to a gene: 8. For the CDR3, the DNA is TGTGCCAGCAGTCTGACCGGGACAGGGGAATATGGCTACACCTTC. Amino acid sequence: CASSLTGTGEYGYTF.

This clonotype came up many times. The gene calls are TRBV6-2 or TRBV6-3 and TRBJ2-2, with unresolved D. V was shortened by 6 bases and J by 2 bases, with 16 bases between the two germline ends. Germline CDR1 MNHEY, CDR2 SVGEGT. This CDR3 spans 16 amino acids. In DNA form, the CDR3 reads TGTGCCAGCAGAAGAAACCTTGGCCTAAACACCGGGGAGCTGTTTTTT. It specifies CASRRNLGLNTGELFF.

The table lists this clonotype with many counts. The chain links TRBV6-1 to TRBJ1-1; 8 bases are a match to TRBD1. V was clipped by 4 bases and J by 2 bases; unmatched bases: 6. The CDR3 is 15 amino acids. Germline CDR1 and CDR2: MNHNS and SASEGT. CDR3 nucleotides: TGTGCCAGCAGTGCGAGACAGGGGAGAAACACTGAAGCTTTCTTT. It specifies CASSARQGRNTEAFF.

A remark on this clonotype: One junction end does not reproduce the germline sequence, and a read error may be involved. The chain joins TRBV7-9 to TRBJ2-3; tentatively, D is TRBD1 or TRBD2 (5 bases each). CDR1 and CDR2 from the germline V gene are SEHNR and FQNEAQ (reference sequence). The CDR3 length is 17 residues. CDR3 sequence: CASSPQWGTGSTGTQYF. The CDR3 DNA follows: TGTGCCAGCAGCCCCCAGTGGGGGACGGGGAGCACAGGTACGCAGTATTTT.

The genes are TRBV19 and TRBJ1-5, with 9 positions matching TRBD1. Germline V gene sequence: CDR1 LNHDA, CDR2 SQIVND (reference sequence). CDR3 length equals 14 residues. V trimming: 4 bases; J trimming: 6 bases; junction bases outside the gene matches: 4. The DNA for the CDR3 is TGTGCCAGTAGTACACAGGGGGCAGCTCAGCCCCAGCATTTT. It translates to CASSTQGAAQPQHF.

This clonotype was detected many times. The chain uses TRBV7-2 and TRBJ2-7; a weak D match, TRBD2 (6 bases). CDR1 is SGHTA and CDR2 is FQGNSA in the germline V gene. Trimming left V 4 bases short and J 5 bases short, with 18 bases between. This CDR3 region has 15 residues. DNA of the CDR3: TGTGCCAGCAGCTCCCCCCGAGGAGGGAGCAACGAGCAGTACTTC. Its translation is CASSSPRGGSNEQYF.

This clonotype was detected only a few times. The rearrangement uses TRBV12-3 or TRBV12-4 and TRBJ2-7; 8 positions agree with TRBD1. The length of the CDR3 is 16 residues. Unmatched junction bases numbered 16, after V lost 8 bases and J lost 4 bases. The CDR3 is CASSPLSRTGLYEQYF. In nucleotides, the CDR3 is TGTGCCAGCTCACCACTTTCTCGGACAGGGCTTTACGAGCAGTACTTC.

The CDR3 DNA sequence: TGTGCCAGCAGCCCCCGAAGCTTGTTCCGGGACAGAGATGTATCCTCTGGAAACACCATATATTTT. Protein: CASSPRSLFRDRDVSSGNTIYF. The chain is built from TRBV7-8 and TRBJ1-3; TRBD1 matches 7 bases. The CDR3 length is 22 residues. V shed 5 bases, J shed 0 bases, and the junction held 25 bases outside the gene matches. Germline CDR1 reads SGHVS; CDR2 reads FQNEAQ. Together with reference TRBV7-8 and TRBJ1-3, the CDR3 gives the full variable domain: GAGVSQSPRYKVAKRGQDVALRCDPISGHVSLFWYQQALGQGPEFLTYFQNEAQLDKSGLPSDRFFAERPEGSVSTLKIQRTQQEDSAVYLCASSPRSLFRDRDVSSGNTIYFGEGSWLTVV.

In its sample, this clonotype is medium-sized. This sequence joins TRBV7-9 and TRBJ1-1; no reliable D call. This CDR3 contains 13 residues. V was shortened by 1 base and J by 6 bases, with 9 bases between the two germline ends. Germline assignment: CDR1 SEHNR and CDR2 FQNEAQ (reference sequence). The CDR3 DNA sequence: TGTGCCAGCAGCTTAGGCGGGGATCCTGAAGCTTTCTTT. Protein: CASSLGGDPEAFF.

About this clonotype itself: This CDR3 is missing its conserved last phenylalanine or tryptophan, likely due to a read error. This chain uses TRBV20-1 with TRBJ2-7; D may correspond to TRBD1 or TRBD2 (5 bases each). Germline lookup yields CDR1 DFQATT and CDR2 SNEGSKA (reference sequence). The CDR3 runs 8 residues. The ends were cut back, 5 bases at V and 10 bases at J, with 6 bases in the middle. The DNA of the CDR3 is TGCAGTGCTGGGGGACAGTACTAC. Its translation is CSAGGQYY.

As regards this clonotype: At one end the junction does not follow the germline gene, possibly because of a read error. V is TRBV5-4 and J is TRBJ2-3; 10 positions match TRBD2. The CDR3 spans 16 residues. Germline V gene lookup returns CDR1 SGHNT and CDR2 YYREEE (reference sequence). Written as DNA, the CDR3 is TGCGCCAGCAGCACCCAACTAGCGGGGCTCACAGATACGCAGTATTTT. It yields the protein CASSTQLAGLTDTQYF.

Concerning this clonotype: The junction differs from germline at one of its ends, possibly a read error. The chain links TRBV18 to TRBJ1-3, with D perhaps matching TRBD1 (5 bases). The CDR3 runs to 18 residues. The germline CDR1 and CDR2 sequences are KGHSH and LQKENI. CDR3 coding DNA: TGTACCAGCTCACGACAGAGGCGGGACGTTCGCTCTGGAAACACCATATATTTT. This codes for CTSSRQRRDVRSGNTIYF.

This clonotype was detected only once. V and J are TRBV5-1 and TRBJ2-7, with 7 bases lining up with TRBD2. This CDR3 is built from 13 residues. The junction had 4 bases not matched to a gene; V was cut back by 1 base and J by 6 bases. Germline V gene data show CDR1 as SGHRS and CDR2 as YFSETQ. For the CDR3, the DNA is TGCGCCAGCAGCTTGACCGGGGGGATCGAGCAGTACTTC. Amino acids: CASSLTGGIEQYF.

This clonotype was seen repeatedly, ten times or more. This sequence joins TRBV2 and TRBJ1-5, with 8 nucleotides matching TRBD1. This CDR3 is built from 17 residues. CDR1 SNHLY and CDR2 FYNNEI come from the germline V gene. J gave up 3 bases and V 2 bases, and 9 bases lay outside the gene matches. CDR3 residues: CASSEWTGLRDNQPQHF. CDR3 DNA: TGTGCCAGCAGTGAATGGACAGGGCTGAGAGACAATCAGCCCCAGCATTTT.

The chain joins TRBV5-1 to TRBJ2-7, with 9 bases matching TRBD1. V shed 0 bases, J shed 2 bases, and the junction held 0 bases outside the gene matches. CDR1 is SGHRS, CDR2 YFSETQ, per germline. This CDR3 is built from 14 residues. In DNA form, the CDR3 reads TGCGCCAGCAGCTTGGGGGACAGGGCCTACGAGCAGTACTTC. Translated, it gives CASSLGDRAYEQYF.

This clonotype has a count of ten or more. The chain is built from TRBV7-2 and TRBJ2-3; 10 bases agree with TRBD1. This CDR3 region has 18 residues. Germline-derived CDR1 and CDR2 are SGHTA and FQGNSA. Trimming at V came to 1 base and at J to 1 base, leaving 8 bases not matched to a gene. DNA of the CDR3: TGTGCCAGCAGCTTAGTGCGGGCGGGGACAGGGGGCACAGATACGCAGTATTTT. This sequence encodes CASSLVRAGTGGTDTQYF.

This clonotype is termed medium-sized. The V call is TRBV20-1, the J call TRBJ1-5; D gene ambiguous. The V end lost 3 bases, the J end lost 2 bases, and 17 bases lay between the germline ends. Germline-derived CDR1 and CDR2 are DFQATT and SNEGSKA (reference sequence). The CDR3 has 16 amino acids. CDR3 residues: CSASLGSGVGNQPQHF. The CDR3 nucleotides are TGCAGTGCTAGTCTCGGCAGCGGGGTCGGCAATCAGCCCCAGCATTTT.

This clonotype turned up a few times. The CDR3 ends on some other residue instead of the conserved phenylalanine or tryptophan, so this is likely a read error. V is TRBV10-1 and J is TRBJ2-3; 7 bases agree with TRBD2. From germline, CDR1 is WNHNN and CDR2 SYGVQD (reference sequence). J lost 1 base, V lost 8 bases, and 9 bases had no gene match. This CDR3 has 15 amino acids. Here the CDR3 DNA reads TGCGCCAGCGGCCTAGGACGGGGGGGCACAGATACGCAGTATCTT. Protein sequence: CASGLGRGGTDTQYL.

This clonotype came up many times. V gene TRBV7-8 combines with J gene TRBJ1-5, with a possible D match to TRBD1 (5 bases). Germline loops: CDR1 SGHVS, CDR2 FQNEAQ. V lost 5 bases and J 0 bases, leaving 20 bases between the germline ends. CDR3 length: 18 residues. CDR3 in amino acids: CASSLTFYTGFSNQPQHF. The CDR3 bases are TGTGCCAGCAGCCTTACGTTTTACACAGGTTTTAGCAATCAGCCCCAGCATTTT.

This clonotype was found once. V gene TRBV15 combines with J gene TRBJ2-7; a possible D gene is TRBD2 (5 bases). There are 15 residues in the CDR3. Trimming stripped 0 bases from V and 5 bases from J, with 14 bases between. Germline assignment: CDR1 LNHNV and CDR2 YYDKDF (reference sequence). CDR3 region: CATSRDLSGFHEQYF. The CDR3 coding sequence is TGTGCCACCAGCAGAGATCTTTCGGGGTTCCACGAGCAGTACTTC.